A selection of T cell receptor beta chains follows, all from one sample in a study of cytomegalovirus exposure and HLA in healthy donors. Method: immunoSEQ multiplex PCR; TCRdb's copy keeps in-frame clones and lacks some. The table records roughly 56,000 clones, roughly 94% of them present only once. Sequences were obtained from PBMCs. The receptors were sampled from a man in his late teens or twenties in good health and CMV-seronegative. Each CDR3 is given with its conserved first and last residue. Fields, in order: J gene, D gene, clone size, V gene, CDR3 DNA, CDR3 protein. D genes are given only for firm matches. Clone size is stated in some rows and not others, as once, few, many or a class when expanded.

J gene: TRBJ1-1; D gene: TRBD1; clone size: few; V gene: TRBV9; CDR3 DNA: TGTGCCAGCAGCGCCCAGGGACAGGGAAGTGAAGCTTTCTTT; CDR3 protein: CASSAQGQGSEAFF
J gene: TRBJ1-4; D gene: .; clone size: .; V gene: TRBV28; CDR3 DNA: TGTGCCAGCAGCCTGGGGGGATTTGGGTTTTTT; CDR3 protein: CASSLGGFGFF
J gene: TRBJ2-4; D gene: .; clone size: .; V gene: TRBV10-1; CDR3 DNA: TGCGCCATCAGGACAGAGCTAGCCAAAAACATTCAGTACTTC; CDR3 protein: CAIRTELAKNIQYF
J gene: TRBJ2-2; D gene: .; clone size: .; V gene: TRBV6-1; CDR3 DNA: TGTGCCAGCAGTGAACACTTCAACACCGGGGAGCTGTTTTTT; CDR3 protein: CASSEHFNTGELFF
J gene: TRBJ2-7; D gene: TRBD2; clone size: .; V gene: TRBV10-3; CDR3 DNA: TGTGCCATCAGTGAGTCGACTCTTAGCGGGAGCTCCTACGAGCAGTACTTC; CDR3 protein: CAISESTLSGSSYEQYF
J gene: TRBJ2-1; D gene: TRBD2; clone size: .; V gene: TRBV29-1; CDR3 DNA: TGCAGCGTTGAGGGGACTAGCGGGAGGAACAATGAGCAGTTCTTC; CDR3 protein: CSVEGTSGRNNEQFF
J gene: TRBJ2-3; D gene: TRBD2; clone size: .; V gene: TRBV28; CDR3 DNA: TGTGCCAGCAGGGGTAGCGGGAATCACCAGTATTTT; CDR3 protein: CASRGSGNHQYF
J gene: TRBJ2-2; D gene: .; clone size: .; V gene: TRBV29-1; CDR3 DNA: TGCAGCGTTGTGTCGGGAACCACCGGGGAGCTGTTTTTT; CDR3 protein: CSVVSGTTGELFF
J gene: TRBJ2-7; D gene: TRBD2; clone size: .; V gene: TRBV9; CDR3 DNA: TGTGCCAGCAGCGTAGCCGGGACTAGCGCATCCTACGAGCAGTACTTC; CDR3 protein: CASSVAGTSASYEQYF
J gene: TRBJ2-5; D gene: TRBD1; clone size: .; V gene: TRBV19; CDR3 DNA: TGTGCCAGTAGTATAGAATCCGGGACAGGGACGAGGGAGACCCAGTACTTC; CDR3 protein: CASSIESGTGTRETQYF
J gene: TRBJ2-3; D gene: .; clone size: .; V gene: TRBV5-8; CDR3 DNA: TGTGCCAGCAGCTTACGAGCAACAGATACGCAGTATTTT; CDR3 protein: CASSLRATDTQYF
J gene: TRBJ2-5; D gene: .; clone size: few; V gene: TRBV2; CDR3 DNA: TGTGCCAGCAGTCTAGGCCGTGGGGAGACCCAGTACTTC; CDR3 protein: CASSLGRGETQYF
J gene: TRBJ2-3; D gene: .; clone size: .; V gene: TRBV7-2; CDR3 DNA: TGTGCCAGCAGCGACAGTCTTTCCACAGATACGCAGTATTTT; CDR3 protein: CASSDSLSTDTQYF
J gene: TRBJ2-5; D gene: .; clone size: .; V gene: TRBV4-1; CDR3 DNA: TGCGCCAGCAGCCAAGATACGGGAGACCAAGAGACCCAGTACTTC; CDR3 protein: CASSQDTGDQETQYF
J gene: TRBJ2-2; D gene: .; clone size: .; V gene: TRBV18; CDR3 DNA: TGTGCCAGCTCACCATTAAGCGTCCAAGGTACCGGGGAGCTGTTTTTT; CDR3 protein: CASSPLSVQGTGELFF
J gene: TRBJ2-3; D gene: TRBD1; clone size: few; V gene: TRBV6-4; CDR3 DNA: TGTGCCAGCAGTGACTCAGGGACAGGCTCCCCAGATACGCAGTATTTT; CDR3 protein: CASSDSGTGSPDTQYF
J gene: TRBJ2-7; D gene: TRBD1; clone size: .; V gene: TRBV6-1; CDR3 DNA: TGTGCCAGCAGGGGGACAGGCGACGCCTACGAGCAGTACTTC; CDR3 protein: CASRGTGDAYEQYF
J gene: TRBJ2-1; D gene: TRBD2; clone size: .; V gene: TRBV14; CDR3 DNA: TGTGCCAGCAGCCAAGATTCACTAGCGGGAGAAAACAATGAGCAGTTCTTC; CDR3 protein: CASSQDSLAGENNEQFF